This T cell receptor beta chain was sequenced for a study of T cells in severe cutaneous drug reactions. Regarding the study as a whole: TRBV12-4 use rose strongly in carbamazepine-induced Stevens-Johnson syndrome or toxic epidermal necrolysis, averaging about 34% in blister cells and 4.5% to 6.5% in PBMC.

The CDR3 sequence is 12 residues long. Germline CDR1 and CDR2: SNHLY and FYNNEI. Of note for this clonotype: The antigen remains undetermined.

TCR subtype-specific primers in iRepertoire multiplex PCR prepared libraries for bulk and single-cell sequencing. Multiplex PCR targeting V, D and J genes made bulk TCR beta libraries. Input for bulk TCR libraries: roughly 85-550 ng RNA per sample. TCRdb reworked the multiplex PCR reads into one entry per CDR3 protein, no DNA. Here the sample table reports a few thousand distinct CDR3 sequences. The donors had carbamazepine-induced Stevens-Johnson syndrome or toxic epidermal necrolysis. The chain uses TRBV2 and TRBJ1-5. Sequenced sample: cells from a skin blister. The sequence was collected from a human donor with toxic epidermal necrolysis, a severe cutaneous drug reaction. The CDR3 loop reads CASSEGGGDQHF.